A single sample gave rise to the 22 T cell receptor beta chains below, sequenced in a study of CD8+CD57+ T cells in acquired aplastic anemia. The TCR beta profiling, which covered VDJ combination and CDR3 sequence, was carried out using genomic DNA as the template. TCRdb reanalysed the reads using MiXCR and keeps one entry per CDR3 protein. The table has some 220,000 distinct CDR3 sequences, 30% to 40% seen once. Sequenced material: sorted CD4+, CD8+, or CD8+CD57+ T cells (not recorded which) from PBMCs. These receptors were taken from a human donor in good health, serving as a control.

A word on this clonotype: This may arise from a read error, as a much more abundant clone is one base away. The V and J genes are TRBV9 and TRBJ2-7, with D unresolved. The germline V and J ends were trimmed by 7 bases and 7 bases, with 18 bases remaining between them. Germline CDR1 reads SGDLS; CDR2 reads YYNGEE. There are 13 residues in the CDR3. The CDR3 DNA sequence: TGTGCCAGCGGCTATAGCTCCTACAATGAGCAGTACTTC. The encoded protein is CASGYSSYNEQYF. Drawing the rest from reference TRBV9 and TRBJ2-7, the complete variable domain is DSGVTQTPKHLITATGQRVTLRCSPRSGDLSVYWYQQSLDQGLQFLIQYYNGEERAKGNILERFSAQQFPDLHSELNLSSLELGDSALYFCASGYSSYNEQYFGPGTRLTVT.

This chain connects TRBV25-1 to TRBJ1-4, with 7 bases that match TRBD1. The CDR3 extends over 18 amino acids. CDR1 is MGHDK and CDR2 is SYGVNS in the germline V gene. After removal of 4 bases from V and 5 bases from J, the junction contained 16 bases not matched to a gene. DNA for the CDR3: TGTGCCAGCAGTGGGGACCCGGGACAGCCACCTCACAATGAAAAACTGTTTTTT. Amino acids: CASSGDPGQPPHNEKLFF.

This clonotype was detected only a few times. The CDR3: CASSALVGASLEQFF. The CDR3 DNA sequence: TGTGCCAGCAGCGCCCTCGTTGGGGCGTCTTTAGAGCAGTTCTTC. V gene TRBV9 combines with J gene TRBJ2-1; D perhaps matches TRBD1 (5 bases). The germline gives CDR1 SGDLS, CDR2 YYNGEE. The CDR3 spans 15 residues. Deletions cut 3 bases from V and 10 bases from J, with 20 bases between.

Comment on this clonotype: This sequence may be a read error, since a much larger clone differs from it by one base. The CDR3 loop reads CRAKGLYNEQFF. CDR3 DNA sequence: TGCCGTGCTAAGGGATTGTACAATGAGCAGTTCTTC. V and J are TRBV20-1 and TRBJ2-1, with D unresolved. CDR3 length: 12 residues. Germline values: CDR1 DFQATT, CDR2 SNEGSKA (reference sequence).

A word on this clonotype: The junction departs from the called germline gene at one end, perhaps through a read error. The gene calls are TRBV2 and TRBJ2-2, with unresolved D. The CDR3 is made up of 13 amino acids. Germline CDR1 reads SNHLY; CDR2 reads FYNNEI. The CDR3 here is CAISESSPGELFF. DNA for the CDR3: TGTGCCATCAGTGAGTCCAGCCCCGGGGAGCTGTTTTTT.

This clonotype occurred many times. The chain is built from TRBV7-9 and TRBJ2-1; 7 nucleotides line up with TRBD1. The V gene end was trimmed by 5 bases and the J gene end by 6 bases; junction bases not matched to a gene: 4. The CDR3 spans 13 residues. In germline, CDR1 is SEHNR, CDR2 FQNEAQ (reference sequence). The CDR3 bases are TGTGCCAGCAGCACCGACAGGGTCAATGAGCAGTTCTTC. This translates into CASSTDRVNEQFF.

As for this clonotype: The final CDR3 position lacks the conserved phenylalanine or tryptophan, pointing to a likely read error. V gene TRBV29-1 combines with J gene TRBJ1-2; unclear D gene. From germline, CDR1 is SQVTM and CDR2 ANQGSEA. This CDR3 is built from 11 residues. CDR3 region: CGVVNRDGYTL. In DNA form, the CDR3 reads TGCGGCGTAGTAAACCGGGATGGCTACACCCTC.

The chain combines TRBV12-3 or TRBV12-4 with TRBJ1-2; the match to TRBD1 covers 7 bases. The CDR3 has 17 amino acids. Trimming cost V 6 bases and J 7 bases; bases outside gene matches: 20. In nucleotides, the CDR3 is TGTGCCAGCAGGCCTTCCGACAGGGAAGGGTTTTTGGGTGGCTACACCTTC. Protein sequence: CASRPSDREGFLGGYTF.

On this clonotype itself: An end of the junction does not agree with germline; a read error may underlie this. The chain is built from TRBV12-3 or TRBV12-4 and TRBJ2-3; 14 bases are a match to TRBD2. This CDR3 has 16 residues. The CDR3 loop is CANSLGTSGGSDTQYF. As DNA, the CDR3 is TGTGCCAACAGTTTAGGGACTAGCGGGGGATCAGATACGCAGTATTTT.

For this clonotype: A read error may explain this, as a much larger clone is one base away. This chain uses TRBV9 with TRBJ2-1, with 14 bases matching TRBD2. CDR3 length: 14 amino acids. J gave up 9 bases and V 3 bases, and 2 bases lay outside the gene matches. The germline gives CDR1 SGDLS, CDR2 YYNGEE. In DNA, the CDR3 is TGTGCCAGCAGCGGGGGACTAGCGGGAGTTGAGCAGTTCTTC. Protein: CASSGGLAGVEQFF. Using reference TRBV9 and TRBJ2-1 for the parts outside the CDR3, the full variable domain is DSGVTQTPKHLITATGQRVTLRCSPRSGDLSVYWYQQSLDQGLQFLIQYYNGEERAKGNILERFSAQQFPDLHSELNLSSLELGDSALYFCASSGGLAGVEQFFGPGTRLTVL.

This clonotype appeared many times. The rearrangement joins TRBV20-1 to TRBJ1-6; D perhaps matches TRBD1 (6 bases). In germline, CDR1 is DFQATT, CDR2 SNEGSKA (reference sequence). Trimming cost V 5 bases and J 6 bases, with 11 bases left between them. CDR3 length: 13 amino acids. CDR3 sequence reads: CSAGGDTNSPLHF. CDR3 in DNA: TGCAGTGCTGGGGGGGACACTAATTCACCCCTCCACTTT.

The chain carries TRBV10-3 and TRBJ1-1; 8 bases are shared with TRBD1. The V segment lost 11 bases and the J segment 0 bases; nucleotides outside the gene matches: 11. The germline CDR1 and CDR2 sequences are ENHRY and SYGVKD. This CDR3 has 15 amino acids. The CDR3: CAVKGQGALNTEAFF. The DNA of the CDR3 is TGTGCCGTCAAAGGGCAGGGGGCACTGAACACTGAAGCTTTCTTT.

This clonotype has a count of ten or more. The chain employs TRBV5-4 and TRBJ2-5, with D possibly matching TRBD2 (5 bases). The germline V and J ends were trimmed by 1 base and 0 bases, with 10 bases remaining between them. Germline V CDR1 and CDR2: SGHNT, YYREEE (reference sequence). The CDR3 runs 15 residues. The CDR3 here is CASSLSLAYQETQYF. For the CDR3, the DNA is TGTGCCAGCAGCTTGTCCCTAGCCTACCAAGAGACCCAGTACTTC.

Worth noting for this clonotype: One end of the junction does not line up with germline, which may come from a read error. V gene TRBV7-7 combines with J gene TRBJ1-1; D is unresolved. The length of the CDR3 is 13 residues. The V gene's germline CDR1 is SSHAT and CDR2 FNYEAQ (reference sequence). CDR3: CASSLNFNTEAFF. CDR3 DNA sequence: TGTGCTAGCAGCTTAAATTTTAACACTGAAGCTTTCTTT.

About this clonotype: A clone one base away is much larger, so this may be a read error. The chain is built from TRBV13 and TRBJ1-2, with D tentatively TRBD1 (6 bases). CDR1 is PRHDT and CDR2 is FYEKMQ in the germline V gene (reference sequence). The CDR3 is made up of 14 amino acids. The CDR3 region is CASSVGQRHYGYAF. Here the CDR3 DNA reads TGTGCCAGCAGCGTAGGACAGAGACACTATGGCTACGCCTTC.

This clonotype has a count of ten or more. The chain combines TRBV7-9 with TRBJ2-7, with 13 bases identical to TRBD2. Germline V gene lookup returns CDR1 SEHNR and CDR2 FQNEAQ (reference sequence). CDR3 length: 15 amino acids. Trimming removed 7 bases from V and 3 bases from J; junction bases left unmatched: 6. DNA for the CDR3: TGTGCCAGCACGGGGACTAGCGGGAAAAACTACGAGCAGTACTTC. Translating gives CASTGTSGKNYEQYF.

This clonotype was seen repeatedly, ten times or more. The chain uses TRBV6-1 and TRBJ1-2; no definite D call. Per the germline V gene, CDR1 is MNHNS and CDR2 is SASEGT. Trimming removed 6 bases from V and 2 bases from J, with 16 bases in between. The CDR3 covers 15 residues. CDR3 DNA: TGTGCCAGCAGCCCCGAGGGATCCAAGAACTATGGCTACACCTTC. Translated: CASSPEGSKNYGYTF.

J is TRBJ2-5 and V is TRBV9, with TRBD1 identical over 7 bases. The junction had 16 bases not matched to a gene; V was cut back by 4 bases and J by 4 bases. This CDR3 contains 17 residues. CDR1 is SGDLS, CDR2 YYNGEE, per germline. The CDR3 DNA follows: TGTGCCAGCAGCTTAGTTGCCTTGGGACAGTGGGGAGAGACCCAGTACTTC. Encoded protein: CASSLVALGQWGETQYF.

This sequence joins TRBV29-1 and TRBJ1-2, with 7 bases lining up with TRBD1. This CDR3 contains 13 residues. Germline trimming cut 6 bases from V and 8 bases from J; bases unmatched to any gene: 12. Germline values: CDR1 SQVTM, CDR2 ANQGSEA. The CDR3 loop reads CSVNRGIGGGYTF. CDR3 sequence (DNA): TGCAGCGTGAACAGGGGAATAGGAGGGGGCTACACCTTC. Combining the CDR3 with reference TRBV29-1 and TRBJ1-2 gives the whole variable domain SAVISQKPSRDICQRGTSLTIQCQVDSQVTMMFWYRQQPGQSLTLIATANQGSEATYESGFVIDKFPISRPNLTFSTLTVSNMSPEDSSIYLCSVNRGIGGGYTFGSGTRLTVV.

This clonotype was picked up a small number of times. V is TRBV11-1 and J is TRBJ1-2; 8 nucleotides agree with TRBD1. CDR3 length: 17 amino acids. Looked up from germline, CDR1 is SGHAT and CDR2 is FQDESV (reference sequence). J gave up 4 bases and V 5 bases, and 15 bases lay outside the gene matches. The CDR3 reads CASSLTKFNRGIYGYTF. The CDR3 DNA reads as TGTGCCAGCAGCCTTACCAAATTTAACAGGGGGATCTATGGCTACACCTTC.

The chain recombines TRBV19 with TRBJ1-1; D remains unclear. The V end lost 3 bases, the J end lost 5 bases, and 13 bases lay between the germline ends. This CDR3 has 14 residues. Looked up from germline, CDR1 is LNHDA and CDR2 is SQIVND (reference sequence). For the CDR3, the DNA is TGTGCCAGTAGTATGGCGGCAGGCGGAACTGAAGCTTTCTTT. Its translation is CASSMAAGGTEAFF.

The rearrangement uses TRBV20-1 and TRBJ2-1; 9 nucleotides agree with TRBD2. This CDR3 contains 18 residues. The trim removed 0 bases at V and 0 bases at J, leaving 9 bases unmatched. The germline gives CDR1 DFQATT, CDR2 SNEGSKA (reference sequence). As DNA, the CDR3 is TGCAGTGCTAGAGATACAACACTTAGCGGGAGCTCCTACAATGAGCAGTTCTTC. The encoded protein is CSARDTTLSGSSYNEQFF.